Listed here is a single TCR beta chain. Its antigen is currently unknown. Here immunoSEQ multiplex PCR was the method, and the copy in TCRdb shows in-frame clones only, minus some. The sample lists approximately 110,000 clones; less than 90% were seen once. This CDR3 region has 12 residues. In germline, CDR1 is SQVTM, CDR2 ANQGSEA. Trimming shortened V by 4 bases and J by 0 bases, and 5 bases separated the two germline ends. These data come from a study of identifying expanded T cells in peripheral blood. Overall study findings and caveats: Approximately 1.1 clones differed between technical replicates, versus about 17 and 20 over time.

The sequencing sample was made of blood. J is TRBJ2-3 and V is TRBV29-1, with no clear D. This receptor was taken from a person between 18 and 70 years old in good health. CDR3 sequence: CSVGRSTDTQYF. The CDR3 bases are TGCAGCGTTGGCAGAAGCACAGATACGCAGTATTTT.